The present T cell receptor beta chain was sequenced within a study of T-cell memory formation after mild COVID-19. Study-wide results and caveats: Cross-reactive memory appears to have joined, as suggested by some responding clones showing up in pre-infection memory.

Germline V gene data show CDR1 as SGHAT and CDR2 as FQNNGV. V dropped 3 bases and J dropped 7 bases, with 9 bases sitting between them. This CDR3 has 13 residues. UMIs and sample barcodes were carried by the TCR alpha and TCR beta cDNA libraries that 5'RACE produced using constant-segment primers. One entry per CDR3 protein, called by TCRdb with MiXCR from the 5' RACE reads. The sample shows 560,000 or so distinct CDR3 sequences, roughly 17% of them seen only once. Of note for this clonotype: Its antigen remains unknown.

Sequencing was done on a sample of PBMCs or a T cell subset sorted from them (not recorded which). This TCR came from an adult woman who had mild COVID-19 (a few samples of this study predate the infection). Cell type and time point are not known. The genes are TRBV11-2 and TRBJ1-4; D might be TRBD1 (5 bases). Here the CDR3 reads CASSLGESEKLFF. CDR3 in DNA: TGTGCCAGCAGCTTGGGGGAAAGTGAAAAACTGTTTTTT. Full variable domain (remainder filled in from reference TRBV11-2 and TRBJ1-4): EAGVAQSPRYKIIEKRQSVAFWCNPISGHATLYWYQQILGQGPKLLIQFQNNGVVDDSQLPKDRFSAERLKGVDSTLKIQPAKLEDSAVYLCASSLGESEKLFFGSGTQLSVL.